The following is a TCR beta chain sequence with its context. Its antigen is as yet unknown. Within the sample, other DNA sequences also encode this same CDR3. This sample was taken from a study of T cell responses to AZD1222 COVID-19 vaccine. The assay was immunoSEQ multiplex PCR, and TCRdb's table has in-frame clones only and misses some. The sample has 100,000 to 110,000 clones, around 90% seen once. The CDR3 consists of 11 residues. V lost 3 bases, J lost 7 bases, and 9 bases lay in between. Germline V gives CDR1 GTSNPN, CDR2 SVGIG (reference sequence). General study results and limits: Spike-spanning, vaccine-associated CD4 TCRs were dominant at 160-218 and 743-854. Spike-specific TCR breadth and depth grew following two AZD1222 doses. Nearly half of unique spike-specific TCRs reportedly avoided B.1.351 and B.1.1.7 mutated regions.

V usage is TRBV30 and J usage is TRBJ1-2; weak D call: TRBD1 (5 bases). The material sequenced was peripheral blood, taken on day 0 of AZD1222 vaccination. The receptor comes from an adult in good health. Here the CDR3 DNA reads TGTGCCTGGAGCGGGGGAGTTGGCTACACCTTC. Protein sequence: CAWSGGVGYTF.